This T cell receptor (beta chain) was found in a study of T cell changes during pregnancy in multiple sclerosis. V lost 4 bases to trimming and J lost 5 bases; unmatched junction nucleotides: 10. Per germline, CDR1 MDHEN and CDR2 SYDVKM. The CDR3 has 16 amino acids. Here immunoSEQ multiplex PCR was the method, and the copy in TCRdb shows in-frame clones only, minus some. The sample lists over 35,000 clones; 85% to 95% were seen once. The sequenced sample consisted of peripheral blood. The TCR sequence derives from a female donor with multiple sclerosis, enrolled in a pregnancy study. J is TRBJ2-1 and V is TRBV28, with 8 bases identical to TRBD2. The DNA for the CDR3 is TGTGCCAGCAGTTCCCGACTAGCGCAAGAGAACAATGAGCAGTTCTTC. Residues: CASSSRLAQENNEQFF.